This T cell receptor (beta chain) comes out of a study of blood T cells in healthy people across ages. General observations from the study: It was held that diversity estimates obtained from one million T cells represented underestimates. Strong correlation existed between TCR beta diversity and naive T cell percentage. Higher diversity and more naive CD4+ cells were features of long-lived donors, compared to aged donors.

The CDR3 contains 16 residues. In germline, CDR1 is MNHEY, CDR2 SVGAGI. With 2 bases removed from V and 4 bases from J, the gap between germline ends came to 14 bases. As concerns this clonotype: What it recognizes is unknown.

With each sample, at least 6 micrograms of total RNA were extracted. Alongside a J-beta primer mix, a sample-barcoded 5' primer served in a second PCR lasting about 7 to 12 cycles. Via MiXCR, TCRdb re-called the 5' RACE reads, giving one row per CDR3 protein. The sample includes around 850,000 distinct CDR3 sequences, 35% to 40% of them seen just once. This TCR derives from a man in his late teens or twenties in good health. The sample consisted of blood. The chain is built from TRBV6-5 and TRBJ1-4, with D perhaps matching TRBD1 (6 bases). The CDR3 reads CASSYDWAGVNEKLFF. CDR3 sequence (DNA): TGTGCCAGCAGTTACGACTGGGCAGGGGTTAATGAAAAACTGTTTTTT.